This T cell receptor beta chain was identified in a study of T-cell reconstitution after alpha-beta-depleted transplantation in children. Broader study findings: A year had passed since transplant, and T-cell counts and diversity by then came mostly from newly produced T cells. Surviving recipient T cells and thymic progenitors accounted for the high day-60 TCRbeta diversity observed in some patients. Reported findings indicate that, about two months after transplant, alpha-beta T cells came from several hundred expanded clones, which were derived from non-depleted graft cells.

Unique molecular identifiers featured in how the TCRbeta library was prepared. TCRdb reanalysed the PCR reads using MiXCR and keeps one entry per CDR3 protein. There are fewer than 550,000 distinct CDR3 sequences in the sample; 9.5% to 12% occur only once, and 14% lies in the top ten. This clonotype was seen a few times. The antigen is undetermined. The source is a female patient aged 2-15 years who had a stem cell transplant for aplastic anemia, so the T cells may come from the graft donor. The sample consisted of PBMCs, mostly from graft donor cells, taken 180 days after TCRalphabeta/CD19-depleted stem cell transplant.

The CDR3 DNA reads as TGCAGCGGTTCGGCAGGGGGCTTTGGCTACACCTTC. Residues: CSGSAGGFGYTF. V usage is TRBV29-1 and J usage is TRBJ1-2; the match to TRBD1 covers 8 bases. Trimming took 7 bases from V and 7 from J; bases not matched to a gene: 8. Germline CDR1 and CDR2: SQVTM and ANQGSEA. The CDR3 is 12 residues long.